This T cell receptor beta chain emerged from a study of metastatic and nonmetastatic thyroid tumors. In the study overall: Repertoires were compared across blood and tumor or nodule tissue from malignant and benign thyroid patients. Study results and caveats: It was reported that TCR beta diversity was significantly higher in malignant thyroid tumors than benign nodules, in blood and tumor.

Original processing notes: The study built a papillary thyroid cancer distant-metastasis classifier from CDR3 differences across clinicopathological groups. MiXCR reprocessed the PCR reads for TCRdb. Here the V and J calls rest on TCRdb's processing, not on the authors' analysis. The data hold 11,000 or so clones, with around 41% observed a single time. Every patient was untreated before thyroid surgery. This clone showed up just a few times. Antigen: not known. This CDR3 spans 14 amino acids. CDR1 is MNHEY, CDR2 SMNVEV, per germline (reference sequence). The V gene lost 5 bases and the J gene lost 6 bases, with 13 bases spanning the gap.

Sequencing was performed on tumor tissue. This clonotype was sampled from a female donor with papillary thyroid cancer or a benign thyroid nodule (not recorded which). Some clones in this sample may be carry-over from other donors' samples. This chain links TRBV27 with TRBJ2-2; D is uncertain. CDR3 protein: CASSMGSLSGELFF. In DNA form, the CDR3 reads TGTGCCAGCAGTATGGGGTCTCTCTCCGGGGAGCTGTTTTTT.